The 7 T cell receptor beta chains below were found in one sample sequenced in a study of blood T cell repertoires in COVID-19. TCRdb's copy holds only in-frame clones and misses some; the assay was immunoSEQ multiplex PCR. The data contain under 300,000 clones, more than 85% of them singletons. Sequenced: peripheral blood. All receptors derive from a woman aged 70-85 years with active or convalescent COVID-19.

The V and J genes are TRBV5-1 and TRBJ2-3; 11 bases are shared with TRBD1. Germline CDR1 reads SGHRS; CDR2 reads YFSETQ. J was trimmed by 3 bases and V by 2 bases; bases with no gene match: 5. There are 16 residues in the CDR3. This chain's CDR3 is CASSFYGTGGTDTQYF. The CDR3 bases are TGCGCCAGCAGCTTCTACGGGACAGGGGGTACAGATACGCAGTATTTT.

The gene calls are TRBV5-6 and TRBJ1-4; D not certain. Germline CDR1 is SGHDT and CDR2 is YYEEEE. V was shortened by 4 bases and J by 7 bases, with 11 bases between the two germline ends. This CDR3 comprises 13 residues. The CDR3 loop reads CASSPGRFEKLFF. The CDR3 DNA follows: TGTGCCAGCAGCCCCGGGAGGTTTGAAAAACTGTTTTTT.

This rearrangement joins TRBV5-4 to TRBJ2-5; 8 bases are a match to TRBD1. Germline trimming cut 2 bases from V and 1 base from J; bases unmatched to any gene: 4. From germline, CDR1 is SGHNT and CDR2 YYREEE (reference sequence). This CDR3 has 15 residues. CDR3 bases: TGTGCCAGCAGCTTTAAACAGGGGGTCCAAGAGACCCAGTACTTC. This sequence encodes CASSFKQGVQETQYF.

The V call is TRBV6-5, the J call TRBJ1-2; D gene unclear. The CDR3 is made up of 14 amino acids. From germline, CDR1 is MNHEY and CDR2 SVGAGI. With 0 bases removed from V and 8 bases from J, the gap between germline ends came to 13 bases. CDR3 DNA: TGTGCCAGCAGTTACTCGAAGGTCCGAGGGGGCTACACCTTC. Protein: CASSYSKVRGGYTF.

V and J are TRBV7-2 and TRBJ2-7, with 9 bases identical to TRBD2. Germline values: CDR1 SGHTA, CDR2 FQGNSA. Trimming cost V 4 bases and J 6 bases; bases outside gene matches: 13. The CDR3 is made up of 16 amino acids. CDR3 DNA: TGTGCCAGCAGCTCCAACTCGGGACTAGCAGCCAGCGAGCAGTACTTC. This translates into CASSSNSGLAASEQYF.

The chain combines TRBV6-6 with TRBJ1-1; D uncertain. Per germline, CDR1 MNHNY and CDR2 SVGAGI (reference sequence). The CDR3 has 13 amino acids. With 6 bases removed from V and 1 base from J, the gap between germline ends came to 9 bases. DNA for the CDR3: TGTGCCAGCAGATTGACATCGAACACTGAAGCTTTCTTT. Its protein product is CASRLTSNTEAFF.

A few counts support this clone. The rearrangement uses TRBV4-3 and TRBJ2-5; tentatively, D is TRBD1 (6 bases). CDR1 is LGHNA, CDR2 YSLEER, per germline. V lost 3 bases to trimming and J lost 5 bases, with 10 bases between them. This CDR3 is 13 amino acids long. CDR3 sequence (DNA): TGCGCCAGCAGCCAGGATAGGGGGGAGACCCAGTACTTC. It yields the protein CASSQDRGETQYF.